The 12 T cell receptor beta chains below all came from one sample that was sequenced in a study of shared clonotypes between healthy human individuals. The table came from immunoSEQ multiplex PCR; TCRdb's copy has only in-frame clones and leaves some out. The sample consists of under 2,500,000 clones, approximately 95% of them appearing once. The sample comprised naive CD4+ T cells sorted from blood. Noted subset: CD45RA+ positively selected. These TCRs come from a man aged 18 to 29 in good health.

This clone is a singleton in its sample. V is TRBV10-1 and J is TRBJ2-3; D possibly corresponds to TRBD1 (6 bases). The CDR3 sequence is 15 residues long. Between the trimmed V and J ends, which lost 2 bases and 6 bases, there was a span of 15 bases. Germline V gives CDR1 WNHNN, CDR2 SYGVQD (reference sequence). As DNA, the CDR3 is TGCGCCAGCAGTGAGACGAGGGGGTTTGGGGATACGCAGTATTTT. Amino acids: CASSETRGFGDTQYF.

The count of this clone is one. This sample includes further DNA sequences coding for the same CDR3. This chain connects TRBV2 to TRBJ1-3; 8 nucleotides align to TRBD1. The CDR3 consists of 14 residues. CDR1 and CDR2 from the germline V gene are SNHLY and FYNNEI. Trimming cost V 3 bases and J 2 bases; bases outside gene matches: 0. The CDR3 DNA reads TGTGCCAGCAGTGAGGACAGGGCTGGAAACACCATATATTTT. It codes for CASSEDRAGNTIYF.

The rearrangement joins TRBV7-2 to TRBJ2-1; no firm D call. Looked up from germline, CDR1 is SGHTA and CDR2 is FQGNSA. Trimming shortened V by 5 bases and J by 9 bases, and 11 bases separated the two germline ends. The CDR3 has 12 amino acids. DNA for the CDR3: TGTGCCAGCAGCCTGAGTCTTAGTGAGCAGTTCTTC. Translating it yields CASSLSLSEQFF.

This clone showed up just once. The chain links TRBV30 to TRBJ1-5, with D unclear. V shed 0 bases and J shed 2 bases, with 5 bases lying between them. The CDR3 totals 13 residues. Germline V gene data show CDR1 as GTSNPN and CDR2 as SVGIG (reference sequence). The CDR3 DNA reads as TGTGCCTGGAGTGTTCAACGCAATCAGCCCCAGCATTTT. It codes for CAWSVQRNQPQHF.

V usage is TRBV20-1 and J usage is TRBJ2-1, with D tentatively TRBD2 (6 bases). Germline values: CDR1 DFQATT, CDR2 SNEGSKA (reference sequence). The CDR3 length is 10 residues. V lost 3 bases and J lost 15, with 12 bases in between. The CDR3 DNA follows: TGCAGTGCTAGTAGCGGAATCCGGTTCTTC. It encodes CSASSGIRFF.

V and J are TRBV10-3 and TRBJ2-2; a weak D match, TRBD1 (5 bases). CDR3 length equals 13 residues. V was pared by 4 bases and J by 4 bases, with 7 bases between. Germline CDR1 ENHRY, CDR2 SYGVKD. CDR3 region: CAISVQGTGELFF. The DNA of the CDR3 is TGTGCCATCAGTGTGCAGGGCACCGGGGAGCTGTTTTTT.

V gene TRBV11-1 combines with J gene TRBJ2-7, with D possibly being TRBD1 (7 bases). Germline V gives CDR1 SGHAT, CDR2 FQDESV (reference sequence). V dropped 9 bases and J dropped 6 bases, with 18 bases sitting between them. The CDR3 is 13 amino acids. CDR3: CASQEGTAVEQYF. CDR3 sequence (DNA): TGTGCCAGTCAGGAGGGGACAGCGGTCGAGCAGTACTTC.

This sequence joins TRBV13 and TRBJ2-5; D may be TRBD1 (6 bases). Germline V gene lookup returns CDR1 PRHDT and CDR2 FYEKMQ (reference sequence). This CDR3 is built from 14 residues. V dropped 5 bases and J dropped 4 bases, with 14 bases sitting between them. The CDR3 coding sequence is TGTGCCAGCAGCCTCTTCGGGACACTAGAGACCCAGTACTTC. Its protein product is CASSLFGTLETQYF.

Comments on this clone: This specimen includes other DNA sequences encoding the same CDR3. V usage is TRBV6-1 and J usage is TRBJ1-6; D remains unclear. Trimming cost V 8 bases and J 5 bases, with 10 bases left between them. Germline V gene sequence: CDR1 MNHNS, CDR2 SASEGT. The CDR3 has 13 residues. This chain's CDR3 is CASSNRDNSPLHF. The CDR3 nucleotides read TGTGCCAGCTCAAACCGAGATAATTCACCCCTCCACTTT.

The chain recombines TRBV4-1 with TRBJ2-7; maybe TRBD2 (7 bases). The CDR3 runs to 15 residues. V gave up 1 base and J gave up 7 bases, with 17 bases separating them. Germline V gene sequence: CDR1 MGHRA, CDR2 YSYEKL. The CDR3: CASSQVARGAREQYF. The CDR3 coding sequence is TGCGCCAGCAGCCAAGTGGCTCGGGGGGCGAGGGAGCAGTACTTC.

The chain recombines TRBV6-1 with TRBJ2-4, with TRBD1 identical over 9 bases. CDR1 MNHNS and CDR2 SASEGT come from the germline V gene. Unmatched junction bases numbered 5, after V lost 5 bases and J lost 6 bases. The CDR3 covers 14 residues. CDR3: CASSITGGANIQYF. The CDR3 nucleotides are TGTGCCAGCAGTATAACAGGGGGCGCAAACATTCAGTACTTC.

This chain uses TRBV28 with TRBJ2-7; weak D call: TRBD1 (6 bases). V was pared by 4 bases and J by 0 bases, with 16 bases between. Germline values: CDR1 MDHEN, CDR2 SYDVKM. The CDR3 length is 16 residues. The CDR3 nucleotides are TGTGCCAGCAGTTCGACAGGATTATTAGGCTCCTACGAGCAGTACTTC. Translated, it gives CASSSTGLLGSYEQYF.